This T cell receptor (beta chain) was documented in a study of T cells after yellow fever vaccination (dated by TCRdb to about 2019). About the investigation overall: The SMART-Seq v4 Ultra Low Input RNA kit was used to prepare libraries from fractions with low cell numbers. To follow T-cell clones before and after both primary and booster YFV17D yellow fever vaccination, bulk TCR alpha and beta repertoires underwent longitudinal sequencing. Two healthy male donors, one aged 18 to 29 and one aged 30 to 40 years, made up the cohort. Blood was collected at multiple timepoints before and after primary and secondary immunization, and bulk PBMC replicates and cell subsets were isolated.

With regard to this clonotype: Its antigen is currently not known. Base qualities were left out, and no much larger clone turns up one base away.

Interpreted using the paper, the treatment or condition label stands for: live attenuated yellow fever vaccine strain. At each blood-draw timepoint, two biological replicates of bulk PBMCs were obtained. A standard Ficoll-Paque protocol was used to isolate PBMCs from peripheral blood. RNA was extracted with TriZol from bulk PBMCs, CD4 and CD8 fractions, and dextramer-positive and dextramer-negative fractions. What the authors observed across the whole study: A small share of clonotypes occurred in both CD4 and CD8 compartments, likely arising from convergent recombination. Because abundant contaminating clonotypes from the bulk population could be contained in FACS-sorted repertoires, computational filtering was required. Because only two donors were included in the study, the extent to which the findings can be generalized is limited. Compared with the primary T-cell response, the secondary T-cell response was weaker but faster, peaking on day 5 rather than day 15. After the booster, most clones that had expanded after primary vaccination were detected again (roughly 95% of CD4 and 88% of CD8), suggesting broad maintenance of memory.

Synthesis of TCR cDNA relied on 5'RACE template switching, a step that introduced a universal primer site along with unique molecular identifiers. Priming of cDNA synthesis was performed from both the TCR alpha and TCR beta constant segments. Library amplification used two PCR steps, and the second PCR step added sample barcodes and sequencing adapters. Sequencing of the libraries was done on either Illumina HiSeq 2500 (2x100 bp) or NovaSeq (2x150 bp). In the paper's pipeline: Reads were demultiplexed and collapsed into UMI consensus sequences with MIGEC, and V(D)J alignment was performed with MiXCR. Using edgeR on replicate PBMC samples, clonotypes were called vaccine-responding if FDR was below 0.01 and the log2 fold change was above 5 up to day 15. CD4 or CD8 identity was assigned to each bulk clonotype according to whether the clonotype was present at higher abundance in the sequenced CD4 repertoire or the sequenced CD8 repertoire. TCRdb reworked the public reads: Q25 trimming with fastp, MiXCR clone assembly, productive beta chains retained. Identical CDR3 proteins give one entry, which carries the most common genes and DNA. The V and J calls come from TCRdb's annotation, not from the publication. The sample table contains around 350,000 distinct CDR3 sequences; only one count was recorded for more than 9% of them. More than 15% of the sample goes to the ten largest clones.

Trimming removed 0 bases from V and 5 bases from J; the gene matches leave 10 bases unexplained. From a lookup of the germline V gene, CDR1 and CDR2 are LGHNA and YSLEER. The CDR3 spans 17 residues, from the cysteine through the phenylalanine. Just the 51-base CDR3 DNA is kept, in frame starting at base 1. The sequencing here drew on PBMCs, taken on the day of the first yellow fever vaccination. This receptor was obtained from a man in his late teens or twenties who received the YFV17D yellow fever vaccine. The sequence links TRBV4-3 to TRBJ1-3; 7 central nucleotides agree with TRBD1. The DNA is as follows: TGCGCCAGCAGCCAAGATAGGCGGACAGGAGTGCGAAACACCATATATTTT. It is translated as CASSQDRRTGVRNTIYF.